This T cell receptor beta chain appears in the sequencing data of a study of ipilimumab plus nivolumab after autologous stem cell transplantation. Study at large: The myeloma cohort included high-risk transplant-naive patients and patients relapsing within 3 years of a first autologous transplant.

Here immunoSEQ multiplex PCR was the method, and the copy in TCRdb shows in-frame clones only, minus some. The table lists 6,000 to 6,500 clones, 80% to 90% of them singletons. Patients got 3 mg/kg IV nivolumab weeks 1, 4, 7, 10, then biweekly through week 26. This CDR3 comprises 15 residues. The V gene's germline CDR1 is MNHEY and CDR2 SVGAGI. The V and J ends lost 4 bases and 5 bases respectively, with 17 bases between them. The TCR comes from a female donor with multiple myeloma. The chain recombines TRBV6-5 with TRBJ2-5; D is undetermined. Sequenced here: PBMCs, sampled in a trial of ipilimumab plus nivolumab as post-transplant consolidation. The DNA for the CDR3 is TGTGCCAGCAGTTCAGTGTACGGGTTCGGCGAGACCCAGTACTTC. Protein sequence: CASSSVYGFGETQYF.